These 14 T cell receptor beta chains originate from one sample sequenced in a study of cytomegalovirus exposure and HLA in healthy donors. Amplification used 60 Vbeta primers and 13 Jbeta primers. TCRdb keeps only in-frame clones here, not all; method: immunoSEQ multiplex PCR. The repertoire holds some 85,000 clones, with 70% to 85% as singletons. Specimen: PBMCs. These receptors originate from a man between 18 and 35 years old in good health and CMV-seronegative.

The chain has TRBV5-6 and TRBJ1-1; tentatively, D is TRBD1 (6 bases). There are 15 residues in the CDR3. V was cut by 5 bases and J by 7 bases, with 21 bases left in between. Germline assignment: CDR1 SGHDT and CDR2 YYEEEE. The CDR3 DNA reads as TGTGCCAGCAGTCCGGGCCGGGACATGACGCTTGAAGCTTTCTTT. It yields the protein CASSPGRDMTLEAFF.

The chain has TRBV19 and TRBJ2-7, with TRBD1 matching 10 bases. V lost 6 bases to trimming and J lost 8 bases; unmatched junction nucleotides: 13. This CDR3 comprises 15 residues. From germline, CDR1 is LNHDA and CDR2 SQIVND (reference sequence). CDR3 protein: CASSPGGTGARKQYF. As DNA, the CDR3 is TGTGCCAGTAGCCCCGGGGGGACAGGGGCTAGGAAGCAGTACTTC.

V usage is TRBV2 and J usage is TRBJ2-1, with 9 positions matching TRBD1. This CDR3 is 12 amino acids long. The V gene's germline CDR1 is SNHLY and CDR2 FYNNEI. With 8 bases clipped from V and 9 bases from J, the junction kept 5 bases outside the gene matches. The CDR3 nucleotides are TGTGCCAGCCGCGGGACAGGGATTGAGCAGTTCTTC. Its protein is CASRGTGIEQFF.

This clone was seen a few times. The genes are TRBV6-5 and TRBJ2-7; 10 bases match TRBD1. With V trimmed by 6 bases and J by 3 bases, 5 bases remained unmatched. Germline CDR1 MNHEY, CDR2 SVGAGI. CDR3 length: 14 residues. The CDR3 DNA follows: TGTGCCAGCAGACGACAGGGGGCCGACTACGAGCAGTACTTC. Translating gives CASRRQGADYEQYF.

The chain carries TRBV29-1 and TRBJ2-1; D not certain. Trimming removed 1 base at V and 7 bases at J, with 5 bases between. The CDR3 runs 11 residues. Looked up from germline, CDR1 is SQVTM and CDR2 is ANQGSEA. The CDR3 sequence: CSVEGRNEQFF. The CDR3 bases are TGCAGCGTTGAAGGGCGGAATGAGCAGTTCTTC.

The CDR3 sequence is CASSQNRVWAYEQYF. The CDR3, as DNA: TGCGCCAGCAGCCAAAACAGGGTTTGGGCCTACGAGCAGTACTTC. This chain uses TRBV4-1 with TRBJ2-7; the D gene is possibly TRBD1 (6 bases). Germline assignment: CDR1 MGHRA and CDR2 YSYEKL. The CDR3 is 15 amino acids. V dropped 2 bases and J dropped 2 bases, with 13 bases sitting between them.

CDR3 sequence: CAWSPISTGTEAFF. As DNA, the CDR3 is TGTGCCTGGAGTCCAATTTCTACAGGGACTGAAGCTTTCTTT. This chain joins TRBV30 and TRBJ1-1, with D perhaps matching TRBD1 (6 bases). The CDR3 runs to 14 residues. The V and J ends lost 2 bases and 5 bases respectively, with 15 bases between them. Germline-derived CDR1 and CDR2 are GTSNPN and SVGIG (reference sequence). The full variable domain, completed using reference TRBV30 and TRBJ1-1, is SQTIHQWPATLVQPVGSPLSLECTVEGTSNPNLYWYRQAAGRGLQLLFYSVGIGQISSEVPQNLSASRPQDRQFILSSKKLLLSDSGFYLCAWSPISTGTEAFFGQGTRLTVV.

The chain is built from TRBV6-6 and TRBJ1-5; D is perhaps TRBD1 (5 bases). V was clipped by 2 bases and J by 1 base, with 12 bases between them. The CDR3 has 16 amino acids. The germline V gene has CDR1 MNHNY and CDR2 SVGAGI (reference sequence). The CDR3 region has the DNA TGTGCCAGCAGTTACACTGGGGGGGGAAGCAATCAGCCCCAGCATTTT. It specifies CASSYTGGGSNQPQHF.

The chain links TRBV5-4 to TRBJ2-7, with D possibly TRBD2 on 5 matching bases. CDR3 size: 13 residues. The V end was cut by 0 bases, the J end by 6 bases, with 10 bases between. Per the germline V gene, CDR1 is SGHNT and CDR2 is YYREEE (reference sequence). CDR3: CASSLAGGLEQYF. CDR3 DNA: TGTGCCAGCAGCTTGGCCGGAGGCCTCGAGCAGTACTTC.

The rearrangement joins TRBV19 to TRBJ1-1; no clear D gene. The CDR3 has 14 residues. V shed 1 base and J shed 1 base, with 7 bases lying between them. The germline gives CDR1 LNHDA, CDR2 SQIVND (reference sequence). DNA for the CDR3: TGTGCCAGTAGTATAGGGGCAGCGAACACTGAAGCTTTCTTT. Translated, it gives CASSIGAANTEAFF.

The J gene is TRBJ2-7, the V gene TRBV5-6; 11 positions match TRBD2. Germline V gene data show CDR1 as SGHDT and CDR2 as YYEEEE. Germline trimming cut 4 bases from V and 6 bases from J; bases unmatched to any gene: 6. The length of the CDR3 is 14 residues. The CDR3 reads CASSISGRAVEQYF. In nucleotides, the CDR3 is TGTGCCAGCAGCATTAGCGGGAGGGCCGTCGAGCAGTACTTC.

The V gene is TRBV23-1, the J gene TRBJ2-7; 7 bases align to TRBD1. TRBV23-1 is treated as an ORF (open reading frame) with a function not yet certain. The CDR3 totals 17 residues. V shed 3 bases, J shed 4 bases, and the junction held 15 bases outside the gene matches. In nucleotides, the CDR3 is TGCGCCAGCAGTCATCACAGAGGGGCAGGGGGAGATTACGAGCAGTACTTC. It translates to CASSHHRGAGGDYEQYF.

This chain links TRBV5-8 with TRBJ2-2; 7 bases are a match to TRBD2. The CDR3 spans 13 residues. The V segment lost 4 bases and the J segment 7 bases; nucleotides outside the gene matches: 4. CDR1 is SGHTS, CDR2 YDEGEE, per germline. The CDR3 sequence is CASSRLAFGELFF. The CDR3 bases are TGTGCCAGCAGCCGACTAGCCTTCGGGGAGCTGTTTTTT.

The CDR3 loop is CASSPRTRKNTEAFF. For the CDR3, the DNA is TGTGCCAGCAGTCCCCGGACACGTAAGAACACTGAAGCTTTCTTT. This chain connects TRBV27 to TRBJ1-1; perhaps TRBD1 as D (5 bases). Trimming shortened V by 5 bases and J by 1 base, and 14 bases separated the two germline ends. Germline lookup yields CDR1 MNHEY and CDR2 SMNVEV (reference sequence). This CDR3 contains 15 residues.